The clone carrying this T cell receptor (beta chain) has only a few counts. Germline values: CDR1 MNHNY, CDR2 SVGAGI (reference sequence). The V and J ends lost 6 bases and 1 base respectively, with 12 bases between them. The CDR3 covers 14 residues. This entry comes from a study of cytomegalovirus exposure and HLA in healthy donors. PCR involved 60 Vbeta and 13 Jbeta primers. This table comes from immunoSEQ multiplex PCR, and its TCRdb copy is limited to in-frame clones, with some not included. The sample has approximately 130,000 clones, under 85% seen once. Sequenced input: PBMCs. The chain employs TRBV6-6 and TRBJ1-1, with no clear D. The source of this sequence is a man aged 25 to 40 in good health and CMV-seronegative. DNA of the CDR3: TGTGCCAGCAGGCTATTGGTCTCGAACACTGAAGCTTTCTTT. Residues: CASRLLVSNTEAFF.